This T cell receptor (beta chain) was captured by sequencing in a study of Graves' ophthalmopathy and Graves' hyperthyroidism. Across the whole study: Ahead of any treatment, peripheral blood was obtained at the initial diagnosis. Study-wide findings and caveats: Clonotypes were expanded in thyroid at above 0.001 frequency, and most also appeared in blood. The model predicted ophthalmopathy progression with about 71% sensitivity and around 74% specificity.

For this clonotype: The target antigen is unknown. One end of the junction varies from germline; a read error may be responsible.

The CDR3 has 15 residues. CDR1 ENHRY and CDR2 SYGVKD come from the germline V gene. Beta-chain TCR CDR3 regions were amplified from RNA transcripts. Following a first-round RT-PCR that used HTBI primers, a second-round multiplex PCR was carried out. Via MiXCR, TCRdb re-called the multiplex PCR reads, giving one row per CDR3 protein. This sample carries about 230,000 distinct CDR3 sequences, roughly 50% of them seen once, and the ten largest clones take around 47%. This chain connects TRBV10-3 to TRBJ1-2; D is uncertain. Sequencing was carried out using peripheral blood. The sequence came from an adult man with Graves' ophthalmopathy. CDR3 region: CASSYSPAAAYGHTF. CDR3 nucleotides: TGTGCCAGCAGTTACTCCCCAGCAGCGGCGTATGGCCACACCTTC.